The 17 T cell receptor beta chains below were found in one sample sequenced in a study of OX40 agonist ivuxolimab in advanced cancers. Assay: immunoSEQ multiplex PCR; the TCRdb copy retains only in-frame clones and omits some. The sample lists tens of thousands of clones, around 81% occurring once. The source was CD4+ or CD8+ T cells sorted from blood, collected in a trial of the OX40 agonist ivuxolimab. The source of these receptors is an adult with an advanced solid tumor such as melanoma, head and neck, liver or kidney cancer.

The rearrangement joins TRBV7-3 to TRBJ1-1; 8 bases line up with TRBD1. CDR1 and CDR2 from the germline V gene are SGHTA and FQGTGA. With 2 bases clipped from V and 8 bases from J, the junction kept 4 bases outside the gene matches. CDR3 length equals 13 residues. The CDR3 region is CASSLERDREAFF. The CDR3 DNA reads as TGTGCCAGCAGCTTAGAAAGGGACAGGGAAGCTTTCTTT.

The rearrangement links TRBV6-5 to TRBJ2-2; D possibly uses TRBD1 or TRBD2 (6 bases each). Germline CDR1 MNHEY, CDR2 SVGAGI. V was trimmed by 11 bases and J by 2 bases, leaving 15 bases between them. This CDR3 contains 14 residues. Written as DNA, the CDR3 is TGTGCCTCCCGAGGGGGGCGCAACACCGGGGAGCTGTTTTTT. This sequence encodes CASRGGRNTGELFF.

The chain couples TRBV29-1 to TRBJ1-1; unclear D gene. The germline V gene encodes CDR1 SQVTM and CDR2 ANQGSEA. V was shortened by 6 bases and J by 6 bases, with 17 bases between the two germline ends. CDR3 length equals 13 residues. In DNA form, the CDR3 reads TGCAGCGTCATGCCGGGCTTATTCGCTGAAGCTTTCTTT. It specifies CSVMPGLFAEAFF.

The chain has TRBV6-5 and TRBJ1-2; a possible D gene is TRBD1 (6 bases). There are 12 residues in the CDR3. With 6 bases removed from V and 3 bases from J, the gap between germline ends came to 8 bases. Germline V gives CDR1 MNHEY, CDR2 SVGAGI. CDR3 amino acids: CASRSGDYGYTF. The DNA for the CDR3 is TGTGCCAGCAGATCAGGGGACTATGGCTACACCTTC.

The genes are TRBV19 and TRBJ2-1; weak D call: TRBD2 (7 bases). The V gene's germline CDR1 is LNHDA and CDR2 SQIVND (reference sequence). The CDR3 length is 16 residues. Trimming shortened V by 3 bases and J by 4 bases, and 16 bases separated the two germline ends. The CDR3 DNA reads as TGTGCCAGTAGTATTGGGATAGGGGGAGGGTACAATGAGCAGTTCTTC. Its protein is CASSIGIGGGYNEQFF. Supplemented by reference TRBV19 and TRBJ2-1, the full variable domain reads DGGITQSPKYLFRKEGQNVTLSCEQNLNHDAMYWYRQDPGQGLRLIYYSQIVNDFQKGDIAEGYSVSREKKESFPLTVTSAQKNPTAFYLCASSIGIGGGYNEQFFGPGTRLTVL.

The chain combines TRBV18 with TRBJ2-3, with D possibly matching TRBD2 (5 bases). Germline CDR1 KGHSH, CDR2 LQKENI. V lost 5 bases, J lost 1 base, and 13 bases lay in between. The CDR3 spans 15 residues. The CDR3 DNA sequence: TGTGCCAGCTCATCGACGCGGGCGGGCACAGATACGCAGTATTTT. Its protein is CASSSTRAGTDTQYF.

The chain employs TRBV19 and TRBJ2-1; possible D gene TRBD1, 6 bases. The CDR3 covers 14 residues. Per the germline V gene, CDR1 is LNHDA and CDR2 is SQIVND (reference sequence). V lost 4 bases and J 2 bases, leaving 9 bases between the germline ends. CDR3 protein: CASSRDITYNEQFF. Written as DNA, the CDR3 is TGTGCCAGTAGTAGGGACATTACCTACAATGAGCAGTTCTTC.

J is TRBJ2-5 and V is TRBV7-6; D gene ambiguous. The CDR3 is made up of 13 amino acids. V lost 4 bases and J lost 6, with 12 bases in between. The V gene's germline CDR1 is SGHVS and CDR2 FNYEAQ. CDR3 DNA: TGTGCCAGCAGCTCCTCCGTATCGAAGACCCAGTACTTC. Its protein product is CASSSSVSKTQYF.

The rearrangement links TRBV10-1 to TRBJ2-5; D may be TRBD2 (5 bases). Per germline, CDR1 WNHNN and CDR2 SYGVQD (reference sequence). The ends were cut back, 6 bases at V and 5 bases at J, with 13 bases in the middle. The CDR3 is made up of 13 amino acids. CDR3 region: CASSEGSMETQYF. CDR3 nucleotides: TGCGCCAGCAGCGAGGGATCGATGGAGACCCAGTACTTC.

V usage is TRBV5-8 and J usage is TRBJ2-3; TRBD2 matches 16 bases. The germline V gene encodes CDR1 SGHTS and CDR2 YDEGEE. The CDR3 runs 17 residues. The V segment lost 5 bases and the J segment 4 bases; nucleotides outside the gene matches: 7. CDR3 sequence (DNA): TGTGCCAGCAGAGCGACCGGGACTAGCGGGAGGGCAGATACGCAGTATTTT. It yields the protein CASRATGTSGRADTQYF.

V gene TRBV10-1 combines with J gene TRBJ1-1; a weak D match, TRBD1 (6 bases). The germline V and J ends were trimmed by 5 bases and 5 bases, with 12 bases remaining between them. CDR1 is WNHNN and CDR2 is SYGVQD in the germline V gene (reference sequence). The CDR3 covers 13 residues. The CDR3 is CASSRTEGTEAFF. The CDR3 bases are TGCGCCAGCAGTCGGACAGAGGGAACTGAAGCTTTCTTT.

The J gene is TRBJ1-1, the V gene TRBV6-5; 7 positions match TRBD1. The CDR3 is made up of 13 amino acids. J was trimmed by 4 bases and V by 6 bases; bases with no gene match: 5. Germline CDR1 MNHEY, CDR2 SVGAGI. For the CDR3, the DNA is TGTGCCAGCAGGACCGCAGGGGGCACTGAAGCTTTCTTT. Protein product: CASRTAGGTEAFF.

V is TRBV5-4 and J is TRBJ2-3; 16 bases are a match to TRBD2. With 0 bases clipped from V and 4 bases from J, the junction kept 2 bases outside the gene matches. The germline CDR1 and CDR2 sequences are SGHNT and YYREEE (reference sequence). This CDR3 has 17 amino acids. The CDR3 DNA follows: TGTGCCAGCAGCTTGGAAGGGACTAGCGGGAGGGCAGATACGCAGTATTTT. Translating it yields CASSLEGTSGRADTQYF.

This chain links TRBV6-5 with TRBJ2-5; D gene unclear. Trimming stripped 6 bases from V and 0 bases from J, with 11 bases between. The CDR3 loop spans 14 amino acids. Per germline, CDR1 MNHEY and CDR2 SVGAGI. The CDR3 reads CASRPQEYQETQYF. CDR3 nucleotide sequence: TGTGCCAGCAGGCCCCAGGAATACCAAGAGACCCAGTACTTC.

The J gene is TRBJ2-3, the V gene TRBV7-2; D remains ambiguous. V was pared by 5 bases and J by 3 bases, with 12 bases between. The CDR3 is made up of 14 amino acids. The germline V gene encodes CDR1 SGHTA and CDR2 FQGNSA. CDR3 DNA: TGTGCCAGCAGCCCGAGCTTGGGTACAGATACGCAGTATTTT. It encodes CASSPSLGTDTQYF.

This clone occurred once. CDR3 sequence reads: CSVGDRGRENEQFF. CDR3 in DNA: TGCAGCGTAGGGGACAGGGGGCGCGAGAATGAGCAGTTCTTC. The chain carries TRBV29-1 and TRBJ2-1, with 12 bases matching TRBD1. The germline V gene encodes CDR1 SQVTM and CDR2 ANQGSEA. J lost 7 bases, V lost 6 bases, and 7 bases had no gene match. There are 14 residues in the CDR3.

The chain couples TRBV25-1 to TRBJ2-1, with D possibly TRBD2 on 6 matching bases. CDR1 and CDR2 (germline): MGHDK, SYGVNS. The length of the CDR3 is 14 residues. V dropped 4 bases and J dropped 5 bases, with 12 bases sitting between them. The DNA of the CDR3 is TGTGCCAGCAGTGGGACTACAATGAACAATGAGCAGTTCTTC. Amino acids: CASSGTTMNNEQFF.